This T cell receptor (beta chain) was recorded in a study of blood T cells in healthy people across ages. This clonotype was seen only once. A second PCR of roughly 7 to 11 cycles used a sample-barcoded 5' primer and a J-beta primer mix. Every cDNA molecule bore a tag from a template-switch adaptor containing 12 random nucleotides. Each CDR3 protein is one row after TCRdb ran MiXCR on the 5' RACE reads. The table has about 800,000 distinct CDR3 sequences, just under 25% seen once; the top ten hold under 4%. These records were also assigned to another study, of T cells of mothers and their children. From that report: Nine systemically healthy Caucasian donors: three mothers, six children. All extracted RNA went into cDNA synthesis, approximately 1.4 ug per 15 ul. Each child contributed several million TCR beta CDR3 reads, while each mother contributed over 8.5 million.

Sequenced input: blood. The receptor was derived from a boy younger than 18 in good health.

CDR3 nucleotide sequence: TGTGCCACCAGCAGCCGGGACAGTGAGGAAAAACTGTTTTTT. Its protein is CATSSRDSEEKLFF. V is TRBV15 and J is TRBJ1-4; TRBD1 matches at 7 bases. CDR3 length: 14 residues. Germline loops: CDR1 LNHNV, CDR2 YYDKDF (reference sequence). J was trimmed by 8 bases and V by 3 bases; bases with no gene match: 6. The variable domain in full, completed from reference TRBV15 and TRBJ1-4, reads DAMVIQNPRYQVTQFGKPVTLSCSQTLNHNVMYWYQQKSSQAPKLLFHYYDKDFNNEADTPDNFQSRRPNTSFCFLDIRSPGLGDTAMYLCATSSRDSEEKLFFGSGTQLSVL.